This is a list of T cell receptor beta chains from one sample in a study of beta chain features in type 1 diabetes. Only in-frame clones appear in the TCRdb table, and some are missing; sequencing was by immunoSEQ multiplex PCR. The repertoire has 360,000 or so clones, around a fifth of them found once; the top ten carry 0.035% to 0.055%. Sequencing used naive CD4+ T cells from blood. The receptors derive from a woman aged 18-30 years in good health. The CDR3 runs from the conserved cysteine through the conserved F or W. The D gene is left open where the match is weak. Size is omitted from some rows. Given values are once, few, many or a class for expanded clones.

j_gene: TRBJ2-1; v_gene: TRBV19; abundance: .; d_gene: TRBD1; CDR3nt: TGTGCCAGTAGTATAGAAGGGGGCTTACAATACAATGAGCAGTTCTTC; CDR3aa: CASSIEGGLQYNEQFF
j_gene: TRBJ2-1; v_gene: TRBV10-3; abundance: few; d_gene: .; CDR3nt: TGTGCCATCAGTGATGAAGACGGAGGATACAACAATGAGCAGTTCTTC; CDR3aa: CAISDEDGGYNNEQFF
j_gene: TRBJ1-1; v_gene: TRBV4-1; abundance: .; d_gene: .; CDR3nt: TGCGCCAGCAGCCACCCCATCTCGGCAGGGGCCACTGAAGCTTTCTTT; CDR3aa: CASSHPISAGATEAFF
j_gene: TRBJ2-4; v_gene: TRBV2; abundance: .; d_gene: .; CDR3nt: TGTGCCAGCACCGACATCTACTTCGCCTCCAAAAACATTCAGTACTTC; CDR3aa: CASTDIYFASKNIQYF
j_gene: TRBJ1-2; v_gene: TRBV27; abundance: few; d_gene: .; CDR3nt: TGTGCCAGCAGTTTTTCGGGGGGCTATGGCTACACCTTC; CDR3aa: CASSFSGGYGYTF
j_gene: TRBJ2-4; v_gene: TRBV11-2; abundance: .; d_gene: .; CDR3nt: TGTGCCAGCACCCCCCTCACGGGAAAACTAGGCATTCAGTACTTC; CDR3aa: CASTPLTGKLGIQYF
j_gene: TRBJ1-1; v_gene: TRBV5-1; abundance: few; d_gene: .; CDR3nt: TGCGCCAGCAGCTACTCACAGGGTGGCACTGAAGCTTTCTTT; CDR3aa: CASSYSQGGTEAFF
j_gene: TRBJ2-1; v_gene: TRBV5-1; abundance: .; d_gene: TRBD2; CDR3nt: TGCGCCAGCAGCGCGGGGACTAGCGGGAGTGAGCAGTTCTTC; CDR3aa: CASSAGTSGSEQFF
j_gene: TRBJ2-7; v_gene: TRBV2; abundance: .; d_gene: .; CDR3nt: TGTGCCACCAGGAGAGGAAACGAGCAGTACTTC; CDR3aa: CATRRGNEQYF
j_gene: TRBJ1-3; v_gene: TRBV4-1; abundance: .; d_gene: .; CDR3nt: TGCGCCAGCAGCCAACCCCGCAGCTCTGGAAACACCATATATTTT; CDR3aa: CASSQPRSSGNTIYF
j_gene: TRBJ2-5; v_gene: TRBV30; abundance: few; d_gene: .; CDR3nt: TGTGCCTGGAATGCCGACTCGCAAGAGACCCAGTACTTC; CDR3aa: CAWNADSQETQYF
j_gene: TRBJ1-1; v_gene: TRBV27; abundance: few; d_gene: .; CDR3nt: TGTGCCAGCAGTCCCCAGACAGGGAACACTGAAGCTTTCTTT; CDR3aa: CASSPQTGNTEAFF
j_gene: TRBJ2-7; v_gene: TRBV2; abundance: .; d_gene: TRBD2; CDR3nt: TGTGCCAGCAGTGAACGGACTAGCGGAGACTACGAGCAGTACTTC; CDR3aa: CASSERTSGDYEQYF
j_gene: TRBJ1-1; v_gene: TRBV5-1; abundance: .; d_gene: .; CDR3nt: TGCGCCAGCAGCAATCAACTTCAGGTAGGCACTGAAGCTTTCTTT; CDR3aa: CASSNQLQVGTEAFF
j_gene: TRBJ2-7; v_gene: TRBV29-1; abundance: .; d_gene: .; CDR3nt: TGCAGCGTTGAAGGGACTACAACCTACGAGCAGTACTTC; CDR3aa: CSVEGTTTYEQYF
j_gene: TRBJ1-3; v_gene: TRBV14; abundance: .; d_gene: .; CDR3nt: TGTGCCAGCAGCCAAAACAGGGCACCTGGAAACACCATATATTTT; CDR3aa: CASSQNRAPGNTIYF
j_gene: TRBJ2-3; v_gene: TRBV4-2; abundance: .; d_gene: TRBD2; CDR3nt: TGTGCCAGCAGCCAAGCGGCTAGCGGGGTCTCTAGCACAGATACGCAGTATTTT; CDR3aa: CASSQAASGVSSTDTQYF
j_gene: TRBJ2-7; v_gene: TRBV25-1; abundance: .; d_gene: .; CDR3nt: TGTGCCAGCAGTGAATCGGGAAACTACGAGCAGTACTTC; CDR3aa: CASSESGNYEQYF
j_gene: TRBJ1-5; v_gene: TRBV18; abundance: .; d_gene: TRBD1; CDR3nt: TGTGCCAGCTCACTCACAGGGGACAATCAGCCCCAGCATTTT; CDR3aa: CASSLTGDNQPQHF
j_gene: TRBJ2-7; v_gene: TRBV10-3; abundance: .; d_gene: TRBD1; CDR3nt: TGTGCCATCAAGCAGGGGGCTAGCTACGAGCAGTACTTC; CDR3aa: CAIKQGASYEQYF
j_gene: TRBJ2-1; v_gene: TRBV5-1; abundance: .; d_gene: .; CDR3nt: TGCGCCAGCAGCAGGCGGGGGCCACACAATGAGCAGTTCTTC; CDR3aa: CASSRRGPHNEQFF
j_gene: TRBJ2-1; v_gene: TRBV28; abundance: .; d_gene: TRBD2; CDR3nt: TGTGCCAGCAGCCCCTGGGGCGGGAGGGCCCATGAGCAGTTCTTC; CDR3aa: CASSPWGGRAHEQFF
j_gene: TRBJ1-2; v_gene: TRBV30; abundance: .; d_gene: .; CDR3nt: TGTGCCTGGAGTGGTGGGGCCTATGGCTACACCTTC; CDR3aa: CAWSGGAYGYTF
j_gene: TRBJ1-1; v_gene: TRBV15; abundance: .; d_gene: .; CDR3nt: TGTGCCACCAGCAGAAAGTTGCTAGATGAAGCTTTCTTT; CDR3aa: CATSRKLLDEAFF
j_gene: TRBJ1-1; v_gene: TRBV6-1; abundance: .; d_gene: .; CDR3nt: TGTGCCAGCAGTGTCGGTTCCGGGGACACTGAAGCTTTCTTT; CDR3aa: CASSVGSGDTEAFF
j_gene: TRBJ2-1; v_gene: TRBV4-2; abundance: .; d_gene: TRBD2; CDR3nt: TGTGCCAGCAGTCTATCTGGGACTAGCGAAGGCAATGAGCAGTTCTTC; CDR3aa: CASSLSGTSEGNEQFF
j_gene: TRBJ2-7; v_gene: TRBV4-3; abundance: few; d_gene: TRBD1; CDR3nt: TGCGCCAGCAGCCAAGATAACAGGGGCTACGAGCAGTACTTC; CDR3aa: CASSQDNRGYEQYF
j_gene: TRBJ2-5; v_gene: TRBV25-1; abundance: few; d_gene: TRBD2; CDR3nt: TGTGCCACTTCACTAGCGGGATCGCAAGAGACCCAGTACTTC; CDR3aa: CATSLAGSQETQYF
j_gene: TRBJ2-7; v_gene: TRBV6-1; abundance: .; d_gene: .; CDR3nt: TGTGCCAGCAGTGTCGGAGATCCTTACGAGCAGTACTTC; CDR3aa: CASSVGDPYEQYF
j_gene: TRBJ2-7; v_gene: TRBV6-1; abundance: few; d_gene: .; CDR3nt: TGTGCCATTACCCCCCTGCAGGTAAAGGGGGACTTC; CDR3aa: CAITPLQVKGDF
j_gene: TRBJ2-5; v_gene: TRBV7-2; abundance: .; d_gene: TRBD2; CDR3nt: TGTGCCAGCAGCTCAAGGACTAGTATAAAGACCCAGTACTTC; CDR3aa: CASSSRTSIKTQYF
j_gene: TRBJ2-5; v_gene: TRBV11-2; abundance: .; d_gene: .; CDR3nt: TGTGCCAGCAGCAACCAACTCAGACTTAAATACTTC; CDR3aa: CASSNQLRLKYF
j_gene: TRBJ1-5; v_gene: TRBV5-4; abundance: .; d_gene: .; CDR3nt: TGTGCCAGCAGCTTGACTGGGGCGGGACAGCCCCAGCATTTT; CDR3aa: CASSLTGAGQPQHF
j_gene: TRBJ1-2; v_gene: TRBV29-1; abundance: few; d_gene: TRBD1; CDR3nt: TGCAGCGTTGAAGCGACAGGGGCGGGAGGCTACACCTTC; CDR3aa: CSVEATGAGGYTF
j_gene: TRBJ1-5; v_gene: TRBV18; abundance: few; d_gene: .; CDR3nt: TGTGCCAGCTCACCCAACAGGAGCAATCAGCCCCAGCATTTT; CDR3aa: CASSPNRSNQPQHF
j_gene: TRBJ2-7; v_gene: TRBV18; abundance: .; d_gene: TRBD1; CDR3nt: TGTGCCAGCTCACCACCGGGACAGGGAAACTACGAGCAGTACTTC; CDR3aa: CASSPPGQGNYEQYF
j_gene: TRBJ1-1; v_gene: TRBV6-5; abundance: once; d_gene: .; CDR3nt: TGTGCCAGCAGTTACGTGCAGGGGAACACTGAAGCTTTCTTT; CDR3aa: CASSYVQGNTEAFF
j_gene: TRBJ2-7; v_gene: TRBV5-4; abundance: .; d_gene: .; CDR3nt: TGTGCCAGCAGCTTGCGGTCAGGAGGGGGCAACAGCGAGCAGTACTTC; CDR3aa: CASSLRSGGGNSEQYF
j_gene: TRBJ1-1; v_gene: TRBV7-3; abundance: few; d_gene: TRBD1; CDR3nt: TGTGCCAGCAGCTTGACAGGGGAGAAAACTGAAGCTTTCTTT; CDR3aa: CASSLTGEKTEAFF
j_gene: TRBJ2-5; v_gene: TRBV5-6; abundance: .; d_gene: TRBD1; CDR3nt: TGTGCCAGCAGCTTTCCAGGGGGTAGTCTAGAGACCCAGTACTTC; CDR3aa: CASSFPGGSLETQYF
j_gene: TRBJ1-2; v_gene: TRBV4-3; abundance: few; d_gene: .; CDR3nt: TGCGCCAGCAGCCAAGGCAGGCTTTATGGCTACACCTTC; CDR3aa: CASSQGRLYGYTF
j_gene: TRBJ2-5; v_gene: TRBV23-1; abundance: .; d_gene: .; CDR3nt: TGCGCCAGCAGTCAATCGGACAGATACTTCAAGGACTTC; CDR3aa: CASSQSDRYFKDF
j_gene: TRBJ2-7; v_gene: TRBV29-1; abundance: .; d_gene: TRBD2; CDR3nt: TGCAGCGTTGGCGGTCTAGCGGAGACCTACGAGCAGTACTTC; CDR3aa: CSVGGLAETYEQYF
j_gene: TRBJ2-4; v_gene: TRBV5-1; abundance: few; d_gene: TRBD1; CDR3nt: TGCGCCAGCAACCCGGGACAGGGTTTTGTATCAGCCAAAAACATTCAGTACTTC; CDR3aa: CASNPGQGFVSAKNIQYF
j_gene: TRBJ2-1; v_gene: TRBV30; abundance: few; d_gene: .; CDR3nt: TGTGCCTGGAGCGGAGGGTGGACCCCGCAGTTCTTC; CDR3aa: CAWSGGWTPQFF
j_gene: TRBJ2-3; v_gene: TRBV29-1; abundance: few; d_gene: .; CDR3nt: TGCAGCGTCCGTGCCTCCCTCCAGGGGAATACGCAGTATTTT; CDR3aa: CSVRASLQGNTQYF
j_gene: TRBJ1-1; v_gene: TRBV5-4; abundance: .; d_gene: .; CDR3nt: TGTGCCAGCAGCAAGGAGACAGAGGATGAAGCTTTCTTT; CDR3aa: CASSKETEDEAFF
j_gene: TRBJ2-3; v_gene: TRBV14; abundance: few; d_gene: TRBD1; CDR3nt: TGTGCCAGCAGCCAAGTAACAGGGGGATTCACATATACGCAGTATTTT; CDR3aa: CASSQVTGGFTYTQYF
j_gene: TRBJ2-2; v_gene: TRBV18; abundance: .; d_gene: .; CDR3nt: TGTGCCAGCTCCCCCACAGGAGAGGCCGGGGAGCTGTTTTTT; CDR3aa: CASSPTGEAGELFF
j_gene: TRBJ2-3; v_gene: TRBV30; abundance: .; d_gene: TRBD1; CDR3nt: TGTGCCTGGAGCGACAGGGCGATAACAGATACGCAGTATTTT; CDR3aa: CAWSDRAITDTQYF
j_gene: TRBJ2-5; v_gene: TRBV5-4; abundance: few; d_gene: TRBD2; CDR3nt: TGTGCCAGCAGCTCGGGACTAGGGGACAAAGAGACCCAGTACTTC; CDR3aa: CASSSGLGDKETQYF
j_gene: TRBJ1-1; v_gene: TRBV4-2; abundance: few; d_gene: .; CDR3nt: TGTGCCAGCAGCTCCCCGGGCACTGAAGCTTTCTTT; CDR3aa: CASSSPGTEAFF
j_gene: TRBJ1-5; v_gene: TRBV30; abundance: .; d_gene: .; CDR3nt: TGTGCCTGGAGTGTAGCGGACAATCAGCCCCAGCATTTT; CDR3aa: CAWSVADNQPQHF
j_gene: TRBJ2-3; v_gene: TRBV4-2; abundance: .; d_gene: TRBD2; CDR3nt: TGTGCCAGCAGCCAGCAACGGACTAGCGGGGGGTTAACAGATACGCAGTATTTT; CDR3aa: CASSQQRTSGGLTDTQYF
j_gene: TRBJ1-2; v_gene: TRBV9; abundance: few; d_gene: TRBD1; CDR3nt: TGTGCCAGCAGCGTAGATACAGGGGGGACGGATGGCTACACCTTC; CDR3aa: CASSVDTGGTDGYTF